These 22 T cell receptor beta chains share one sample of origin, sequenced in a study of CD8 T cells in Susac syndrome. RNA was extracted with the RNeasy kit, and a quantity of roughly 0.5 to 1 ug was reverse transcribed using random hexamers. Each CDR3 protein is one row after TCRdb ran MiXCR on the immunoSEQ multiplex PCR reads. The table lists 100,000 to 150,000 distinct CDR3 sequences, over 90% of them singletons. The specimen was CD8+ T cells from PBMCs. These receptors came from a human donor with multiple sclerosis.

This rearrangement joins TRBV28 to TRBJ2-7; D is unclear. The V gene's germline CDR1 is MDHEN and CDR2 SYDVKM. The ends were cut back, 7 bases at V and 4 bases at J, with 26 bases in the middle. CDR3 size: 17 residues. CDR3 sequence reads: CASTTKHRALPLYEQYF. CDR3 coding DNA: TGTGCCAGCACGACGAAACACCGGGCCCTCCCCTTATACGAGCAGTACTTC.

Only one count was recorded for this clonotype. The chain combines TRBV24-1 with TRBJ2-5, with TRBD2 identical over 7 bases. Trimming took 3 bases from V and 5 from J; bases not matched to a gene: 8. This CDR3 has 15 residues. Germline V CDR1 and CDR2: KGHDR, SFDVKD. The CDR3 sequence: CATSDKGGPAETQYF. As DNA, the CDR3 is TGTGCCACCAGTGATAAGGGAGGGCCGGCGGAGACCCAGTACTTC.

The chain combines TRBV5-4 with TRBJ1-3, with D maybe TRBD1 (5 bases). V dropped 0 bases and J dropped 0 bases, with 7 bases sitting between them. CDR3 length: 15 amino acids. The germline V gene has CDR1 SGHNT and CDR2 YYREEE (reference sequence). CDR3 in amino acids: CASSLGQSSGNTIYF. CDR3 coding DNA: TGTGCCAGCAGCTTGGGACAGAGCTCTGGAAACACCATATATTTT.

This clonotype was recorded once. The genes are TRBV6-5 and TRBJ2-7; D unresolved. CDR1 MNHEY and CDR2 SVGAGI come from the germline V gene. The length of the CDR3 is 13 residues. V was pared by 0 bases and J by 5 bases, with 8 bases between. The CDR3, as DNA: TGTGCCAGCAGTTACTCGGTCGAGGACGAGCAGTACTTC. This encodes CASSYSVEDEQYF.

The chain carries TRBV12-5 and TRBJ1-5; unclear D gene. Per the germline V gene, CDR1 is LGHNT and CDR2 is FRNRAP. This CDR3 has 12 residues. The V and J ends lost 1 base and 6 bases respectively, with 4 bases between them. For the CDR3, the DNA is TGTGCTAGTGGTTTGGCCGCTCAGCCCCAGCATTTT. It yields the protein CASGLAAQPQHF.

The J gene is TRBJ1-1, the V gene TRBV5-1; no definite D call. Germline V gene lookup returns CDR1 SGHRS and CDR2 YFSETQ. V was clipped by 3 bases and J by 1 base, with 7 bases between them. The CDR3 extends over 13 amino acids. The CDR3 reads CASSSARNTEAFF. The CDR3 nucleotides are TGCGCCAGCAGCTCGGCCAGGAACACTGAAGCTTTCTTT.

The DNA of the CDR3 is TGTGCCAGCAGCCATGTGGAACCCCTGAATGAAAAACTGTTTTTT. Protein product: CASSHVEPLNEKLFF. The chain links TRBV28 to TRBJ1-4, with D uncertain. V lost 6 bases to trimming and J lost 5 bases, with 16 bases between them. Germline V CDR1 and CDR2: MDHEN, SYDVKM. The CDR3 spans 15 residues.

The chain recombines TRBV14 with TRBJ2-7; D perhaps matches TRBD1 (5 bases). The germline gives CDR1 SGHDN, CDR2 FVKESK. V was pared by 9 bases and J by 3 bases, with 15 bases between. The CDR3 is 13 residues long. DNA for the CDR3: TGTGCCAGGCCGGGCGGCAGGGTCTACGAGCAGTACTTC. This translates into CARPGGRVYEQYF.

The chain employs TRBV27 and TRBJ1-2; the D gene is possibly TRBD1 (5 bases). CDR3 size: 14 residues. The germline CDR1 and CDR2 sequences are MNHEY and SMNVEV (reference sequence). V was pared by 0 bases and J by 6 bases, with 11 bases between. The CDR3 sequence: CASSLSVRGNGYTF. The CDR3 DNA reads as TGTGCCAGCAGTTTATCGGTGCGGGGGAATGGCTACACCTTC.

This chain's CDR3 is CSAKTSSLQYF. CDR3 DNA sequence: TGCAGTGCTAAGACTAGCTCTCTTCAGTACTTC. The J gene is TRBJ2-4, the V gene TRBV20-1, with 7 positions matching TRBD2. With 4 bases clipped from V and 11 bases from J, the junction kept 5 bases outside the gene matches. The CDR3 loop spans 11 amino acids. Per the germline V gene, CDR1 is DFQATT and CDR2 is SNEGSKA (reference sequence).

The J gene is TRBJ1-1, the V gene TRBV20-1, with D tentatively TRBD1 (5 bases). Germline V gives CDR1 DFQATT, CDR2 SNEGSKA (reference sequence). This CDR3 is 10 amino acids long. V gave up 5 bases and J gave up 7 bases, with 8 bases separating them. As DNA, the CDR3 is TGCAGTGCTGAGGACAATGAAGCTTTCTTT. It translates to CSAEDNEAFF.

The CDR3 sequence is CASSLAPHRNTGELFF. The CDR3 DNA follows: TGCGCCAGCAGCTTGGCACCCCACAGGAACACCGGGGAGCTGTTTTTT. The rearrangement joins TRBV5-1 to TRBJ2-2; D gene unclear. Trimming left V 0 bases short and J 1 base short, with 10 bases between. Per germline, CDR1 SGHRS and CDR2 YFSETQ. The length of the CDR3 is 16 residues. Supplemented by reference TRBV5-1 and TRBJ2-2, the full variable domain reads KAGVTQTPRYLIKTRGQQVTLSCSPISGHRSVSWYQQTPGQGLQFLFEYFSETQRNKGNFPGRFSGRQFSNSRSEMNVSTLELGDSALYLCASSLAPHRNTGELFFGEGSRLTVL.

The chain links TRBV6-5 to TRBJ2-4; D gene unclear. Germline V gene sequence: CDR1 MNHEY, CDR2 SVGAGI. Trimming shortened V by 4 bases and J by 2 bases, and 3 bases separated the two germline ends. The CDR3 is 12 residues long. This CDR3 is CASSSTKNIQYF. In DNA form, the CDR3 reads TGTGCCAGCAGTTCTACCAAAAACATTCAGTACTTC.

The CDR3 DNA is TGTGCCAGCAGCTCCCGACTGGGCTGGGCCAAAAACATTCAGTACTTC. This translates into CASSSRLGWAKNIQYF. The J gene is TRBJ2-4, the V gene TRBV7-9; D is ambiguous. The CDR3 loop spans 16 amino acids. Germline CDR1 SEHNR, CDR2 FQNEAQ (reference sequence). The V and J ends lost 4 bases and 1 base respectively, with 14 bases between them.

This clonotype has just a few counts. The chain links TRBV29-1 to TRBJ2-3, with D possibly being TRBD1 (6 bases). The CDR3 extends over 15 amino acids. Germline CDR1 is SQVTM and CDR2 is ANQGSEA. Trimming stripped 2 bases from V and 0 bases from J, with 12 bases between. The CDR3 sequence is CSVELGARSTDTQYF. CDR3 in DNA: TGCAGCGTTGAACTGGGGGCGCGAAGCACAGATACGCAGTATTTT.

The V call is TRBV4-1, the J call TRBJ1-2; no definite D call. Germline CDR1 MGHRA, CDR2 YSYEKL. V was clipped by 2 bases and J by 2 bases, with 15 bases between them. The CDR3 consists of 16 residues. CDR3 region: CASSQHAERRNYGYTF. CDR3 in DNA: TGCGCCAGCAGCCAACATGCGGAGCGGAGAAACTATGGCTACACCTTC.

The V gene is TRBV5-6, the J gene TRBJ2-2, with D maybe TRBD1 (6 bases). From germline, CDR1 is SGHDT and CDR2 YYEEEE. The CDR3 spans 21 residues. V lost 3 bases and J 0 bases, leaving 27 bases between the germline ends. CDR3 nucleotide sequence: TGTGCCAGCAGCTCCGGGACAAGGTCTCTCATTGGAGAAGCGAACACCGGGGAGCTGTTTTTT. Translated, it gives CASSSGTRSLIGEANTGELFF.

The table lists this clonotype with a few counts. The V gene is TRBV25-1, the J gene TRBJ2-7; maybe TRBD1 (6 bases). This CDR3 contains 15 residues. From germline, CDR1 is MGHDK and CDR2 SYGVNS. Trimming took 4 bases from V and 3 from J, leaving 16 bases between them. The CDR3 nucleotides read TGTGCCAGCAGTGTGGGACAACCAGGTGTCTACGAGCAGTACTTC. Its protein is CASSVGQPGVYEQYF.

In DNA, the CDR3 is TGCGCCAGCAGCCCTCCCACTAGTGATAGGGAGCAGTTCTTC. It translates to CASSPPTSDREQFF. The J gene is TRBJ2-1, the V gene TRBV5-1; TRBD2 might be the D (5 bases). V was trimmed by 4 bases and J by 10 bases, leaving 18 bases between them. The CDR3 totals 14 residues. Germline CDR1 reads SGHRS; CDR2 reads YFSETQ.

The chain carries TRBV7-9 and TRBJ2-1; D not resolved. Germline CDR1 is SEHNR and CDR2 is FQNEAQ (reference sequence). With 2 bases removed from V and 5 bases from J, the gap between germline ends came to 7 bases. The CDR3 contains 13 residues. In DNA form, the CDR3 reads TGTGCCAGCAGCTTAACCAGGAACAATGAGCAGTTCTTC. Translation: CASSLTRNNEQFF.

The chain combines TRBV5-4 with TRBJ2-5; D possibly uses TRBD1 or TRBD2 (5 bases each). V was clipped by 1 base and J by 0 bases, with 10 bases between them. This CDR3 is built from 15 residues. Germline lookup yields CDR1 SGHNT and CDR2 YYREEE (reference sequence). The CDR3 DNA sequence: TGTGCCAGCAGCTTGTGGGACCGGTACCAAGAGACCCAGTACTTC. Encoded protein: CASSLWDRYQETQYF.

The chain carries TRBV5-1 and TRBJ2-7; D perhaps matches TRBD1 (6 bases). CDR1 is SGHRS, CDR2 YFSETQ, per germline. V lost 0 bases to trimming and J lost 5 bases, with 9 bases between them. The CDR3 length is 13 residues. The CDR3 DNA is TGCGCCAGCAGCTTGGGCGCAGGGGACGAGCAGTACGTC. This sequence encodes CASSLGAGDEQYV.